This T cell receptor (beta chain) derives from a study of patients and donors after allogeneic stem cell transplantation. From the RT-PCR reads, TCRdb called clonotypes with MiXCR, one entry per CDR3 protein. The sample yields 150,000 to 250,000 distinct CDR3 sequences, around two fifths seen once. This clonotype has only a few counts. Sample: blood, either unsorted or a sorted T cell fraction (not recorded which). The receptor's source is a human donor who was either an allogeneic HSCT recipient or a stem cell or donor lymphocyte infusion donor (not recorded which). It is not recorded whose cells these are; they may come from a transplant donor.

CDR3 nucleotides: TGTGCCATCACCCACTCGGGGGGCGCTAGCAATCAGCCCCAGCATTTT. Its translation: CAITHSGGASNQPQHF. V usage is TRBV10-3 and J usage is TRBJ1-5, with D possibly TRBD1 on 6 matching bases. The CDR3 is 16 residues long. Trimming left V 7 bases short and J 0 bases short, with 16 bases between. Germline CDR1 and CDR2: ENHRY and SYGVKD.